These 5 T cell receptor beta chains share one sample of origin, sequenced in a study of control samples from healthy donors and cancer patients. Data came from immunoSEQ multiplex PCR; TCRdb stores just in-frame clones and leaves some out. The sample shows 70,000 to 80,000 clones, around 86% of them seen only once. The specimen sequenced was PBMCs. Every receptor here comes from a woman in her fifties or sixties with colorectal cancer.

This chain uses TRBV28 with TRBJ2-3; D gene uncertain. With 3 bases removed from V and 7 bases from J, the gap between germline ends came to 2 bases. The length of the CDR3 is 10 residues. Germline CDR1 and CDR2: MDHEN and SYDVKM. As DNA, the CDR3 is TGTGCCAGCAGTTTGAATACGCAGTATTTT. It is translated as CASSLNTQYF.

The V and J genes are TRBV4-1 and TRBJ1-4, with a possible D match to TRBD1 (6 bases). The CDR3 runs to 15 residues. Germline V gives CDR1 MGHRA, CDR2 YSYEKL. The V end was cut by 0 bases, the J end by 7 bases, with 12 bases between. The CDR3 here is CASSQDWGAGEKLFF. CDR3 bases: TGCGCCAGCAGCCAAGACTGGGGGGCTGGTGAAAAACTGTTTTTT.

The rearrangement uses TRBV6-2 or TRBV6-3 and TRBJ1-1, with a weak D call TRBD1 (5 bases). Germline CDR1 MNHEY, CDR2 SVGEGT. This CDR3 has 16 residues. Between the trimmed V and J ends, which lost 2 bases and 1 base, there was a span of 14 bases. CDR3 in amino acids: CASSYQTGTRNTEAFF. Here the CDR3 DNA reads TGTGCCAGCAGTTACCAAACAGGAACTAGGAACACTGAAGCTTTCTTT.

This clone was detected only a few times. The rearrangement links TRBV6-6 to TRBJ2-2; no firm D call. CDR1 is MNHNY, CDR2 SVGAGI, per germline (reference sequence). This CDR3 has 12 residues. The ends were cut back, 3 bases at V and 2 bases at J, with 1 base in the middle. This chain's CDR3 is CASSYNTGELFF. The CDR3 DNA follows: TGTGCCAGCAGTTATAACACCGGGGAGCTGTTTTTT.

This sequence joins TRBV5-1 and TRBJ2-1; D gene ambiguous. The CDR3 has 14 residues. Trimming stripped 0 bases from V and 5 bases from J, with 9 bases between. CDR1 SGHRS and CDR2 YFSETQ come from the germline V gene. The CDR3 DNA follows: TGCGCCAGCAGCTTGGGGTCGGCGGACAATGAGCAGTTCTTC. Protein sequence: CASSLGSADNEQFF.